This TCR beta chain was identified in a study of blood T cells in healthy people across ages. This clonotype was seen repeatedly, ten times or more. Its specificity is unknown. Whole-study findings and limits: It was not known whether donors were CMV positive (a possible confounder of expanded clonotype changes).

A sample-barcoded 5' primer and a J-beta primer mix were used in a second PCR of about 6 to 11 cycles. TCRdb reprocessed the 5' RACE reads via MiXCR and lists one record per CDR3 protein. The repertoire holds about 590,000 distinct CDR3 sequences, with about 30% as singletons. Samples had at least 6 million PBMCs isolated from them. The V segment lost 0 bases and the J segment 0 bases; nucleotides outside the gene matches: 12. Germline-derived CDR1 and CDR2 are SGDLS and YYNGEE. This CDR3 region has 20 residues. Specimen: blood. The origin of this receptor is a woman of 80 years or more in good health. The chain uses TRBV9 and TRBJ2-6, with 7 bases aligning to TRBD1. DNA for the CDR3: TGTGCCAGCAGCGTAGGGCTCAGGACAGGCCAAGGCTCTGGGGCCAACGTCCTGACTTTC. The encoded protein is CASSVGLRTGQGSGANVLTF.